A single sample is the source of the 26 T cell receptor beta chains below, sequenced in a study of cytomegalovirus exposure and HLA in healthy donors. 13 Jbeta primers and 60 Vbeta primers were used for the PCR. Clones were read by immunoSEQ multiplex PCR, and TCRdb kept only the in-frame ones, dropping some. This repertoire includes about 39,000 clones. Sequenced input: PBMCs. All receptors come from a woman in her 30s in good health and CMV-seropositive.

The chain couples TRBV25-1 to TRBJ2-7; no reliable D call. In germline, CDR1 is MGHDK, CDR2 SYGVNS. The CDR3 is 13 amino acids. Trimming pared 4 bases from V and 2 bases from J, leaving 9 bases between. The CDR3 DNA reads as TGTGCCAGCAGTGCCGAGTTCCCCTACGAGCAGTACTTC. Residues: CASSAEFPYEQYF.

V is TRBV7-8 and J is TRBJ2-7, with a weak D call TRBD2 (5 bases). Germline V lookup: CDR1 SGHVS, CDR2 FQNEAQ. Trimming took off 1 base at V and 6 bases at J, with 13 bases between the two ends. This CDR3 spans 14 amino acids. The CDR3 here is CASSLVVGGGEQYF. The CDR3 DNA is TGTGCCAGCAGCTTAGTTGTGGGCGGAGGCGAGCAGTACTTC.

This chain links TRBV2 with TRBJ1-1, with no clear D. The V end lost 6 bases, the J end lost 7 bases, and 12 bases lay between the germline ends. The CDR3 has 12 amino acids. Germline CDR1 is SNHLY and CDR2 is FYNNEI. CDR3: CASSPGLFEAFF. In nucleotides, the CDR3 is TGTGCCAGCAGCCCCGGGTTATTTGAAGCTTTCTTT.

The chain couples TRBV30 to TRBJ1-1, with D maybe TRBD1 (5 bases). The germline V gene encodes CDR1 GTSNPN and CDR2 SVGIG (reference sequence). This CDR3 contains 12 residues. The V and J ends lost 3 bases and 4 bases respectively, with 9 bases between them. The CDR3 DNA follows: TGTGCCTGGAGCCGGGGGTCCACTGAAGCTTTCTTT. Translation gives CAWSRGSTEAFF.

The chain uses TRBV7-6 and TRBJ2-2; TRBD1 matches at 9 bases. This CDR3 comprises 17 residues. Germline-derived CDR1 and CDR2 are SGHVS and FNYEAQ. Losses at the gene ends were 5 bases for V and 4 bases for J; bases not matched to a gene: 11. The chain's CDR3 is CASSLSLQGASTGELFF. The CDR3 nucleotides read TGTGCCAGCAGCCTAAGTCTACAGGGGGCGAGCACCGGGGAGCTGTTTTTT.

The gene calls are TRBV5-1 and TRBJ2-6; D possibly corresponds to TRBD2 (6 bases). The ends were cut back, 6 bases at V and 4 bases at J, with 17 bases in the middle. CDR1 is SGHRS and CDR2 is YFSETQ in the germline V gene. The CDR3 covers 16 residues. The CDR3 nucleotides are TGCGCCAGCACCCCGGGGGTAGTAACCGGGGCCAACGTCCTGACTTTC. Translation: CASTPGVVTGANVLTF. Together with reference TRBV5-1 and TRBJ2-6, the CDR3 gives the full variable domain: KAGVTQTPRYLIKTRGQQVTLSCSPISGHRSVSWYQQTPGQGLQFLFEYFSETQRNKGNFPGRFSGRQFSNSRSEMNVSTLELGDSALYLCASTPGVVTGANVLTFGAGSRLTVL.

The chain is built from TRBV2 and TRBJ2-7, with D unclear. CDR1 and CDR2 from the germline V gene are SNHLY and FYNNEI. V gave up 7 bases and J gave up 6 bases, with 16 bases separating them. This CDR3 is built from 13 residues. The CDR3 DNA follows: TGTGCCAGCACCCCAGGTTTTGGGTCCGAGCAGTACTTC. Translation: CASTPGFGSEQYF.

The chain has TRBV28 and TRBJ1-5; D possibly corresponds to TRBD1 (6 bases). V was pared by 5 bases and J by 2 bases, with 19 bases between. This CDR3 has 17 amino acids. Germline loops: CDR1 MDHEN, CDR2 SYDVKM. This chain's CDR3 is CASSILLRGGGNQPQHF. The CDR3 bases are TGTGCCAGCAGTATCTTATTAAGGGGGGGCGGCAATCAGCCCCAGCATTTT. Using reference TRBV28 and TRBJ1-5 for the parts outside the CDR3, the full variable domain is DVKVTQSSRYLVKRTGEKVFLECVQDMDHENMFWYRQDPGLGLRLIYFSYDVKMKEKGDIPEGYSVSREKKERFSLILESASTNQTSMYLCASSILLRGGGNQPQHFGDGTRLSIL.

The chain couples TRBV4-2 to TRBJ2-1; D possibly corresponds to TRBD2 (7 bases). V was cut by 3 bases and J by 6 bases, with 18 bases left in between. CDR1 LGHNA and CDR2 YNFKEQ come from the germline V gene. The CDR3 is made up of 16 amino acids. CDR3 in DNA: TGTGCCAGCAGCCATAGTAAAGGGGGGGCCCTCAATGAGCAGTTCTTC. Amino acids: CASSHSKGGALNEQFF.

The rearrangement uses TRBV5-5 and TRBJ2-1; 9 bases line up with TRBD2. The CDR3 consists of 16 residues. Trimming took 4 bases from V and 9 from J; bases not matched to a gene: 14. Germline values: CDR1 SGHKS, CDR2 YYEKEE (reference sequence). DNA for the CDR3: TGTGCCAGCAGCCTCCAGGATTCGCGGGGGGGCCGTGAGCAGTTCTTC. It is translated as CASSLQDSRGGREQFF.

The chain joins TRBV11-2 to TRBJ1-1; unclear D gene. Trimming removed 0 bases from V and 6 bases from J, with 17 bases in between. CDR1 SGHAT and CDR2 FQNNGV come from the germline V gene. There are 16 residues in the CDR3. The CDR3 DNA reads TGTGCCAGCAGCTTAGATCGCGGAGGCGGACGCGCTGAAGCTTTCTTT. It encodes CASSLDRGGGRAEAFF.

This chain links TRBV15 with TRBJ1-5, with 9 nucleotides matching TRBD1. V dropped 3 bases and J dropped 4; count of bases not matched to a gene: 4. The CDR3 covers 15 residues. Germline V gene sequence: CDR1 LNHNV, CDR2 YYDKDF (reference sequence). This CDR3 reads CATSSRDRANQPQHF. The DNA for the CDR3 is TGTGCCACCAGCAGCCGGGACAGGGCTAATCAGCCCCAGCATTTT.

The chain employs TRBV12-5 and TRBJ1-1; 7 bases match TRBD1. The ends lost 5 bases at V and 4 bases at J; junction bases unmatched: 4. Germline CDR1 is LGHNT and CDR2 is FRNRAP. This CDR3 comprises 13 residues. The CDR3 loop reads CASGQGGITEAFF. The CDR3 DNA sequence: TGTGCTAGTGGTCAGGGGGGTATCACTGAAGCTTTCTTT. The whole variable domain, filled in from reference TRBV12-5 and TRBJ1-1, reads DARVTQTPRHKVTEMGQEVTMRCQPILGHNTVFWYRQTMMQGLELLAYFRNRAPLDDSGMPKDRFSAEMPDATLATLKIQPSEPRDSAVYFCASGQGGITEAFFGQGTRLTVV.

V usage is TRBV5-6 and J usage is TRBJ1-1; D is undetermined. V was pared by 0 bases and J by 5 bases, with 14 bases between. This CDR3 has 15 amino acids. Germline CDR1 SGHDT, CDR2 YYEEEE. Written as DNA, the CDR3 is TGTGCCAGCAGCTTGGATCCGGGGAGGAGAACTGAAGCTTTCTTT. It is translated as CASSLDPGRRTEAFF.

This chain links TRBV6-1 with TRBJ2-5; D is ambiguous. Germline V lookup: CDR1 MNHNS, CDR2 SASEGT. The V end lost 5 bases, the J end lost 5 bases, and 6 bases lay between the germline ends. This CDR3 is built from 11 residues. As DNA, the CDR3 is TGTGCCAGCAGTCCGAGGGAGACCCAGTACTTC. Translated: CASSPRETQYF.

This sequence joins TRBV4-2 and TRBJ1-2, with a tentative D call TRBD1 (6 bases). This CDR3 region has 15 residues. CDR1 and CDR2 (germline): LGHNA, YNFKEQ. Trimming took off 3 bases at V and 4 bases at J, with 15 bases between the two ends. In DNA, the CDR3 is TGTGCCAGCAGCCAGCCCCCGGGAGGGGGCTATGGCTACACCTTC. It yields the protein CASSQPPGGGYGYTF.

The chain uses TRBV6-4 and TRBJ1-2; D perhaps matches TRBD1 (5 bases). Trimming pared 6 bases from V and 4 bases from J, leaving 15 bases between. Germline-derived CDR1 and CDR2 are MRHNA and SNTAGT. The CDR3 loop spans 14 amino acids. CDR3 sequence: CASRGDSPFYGYTF. CDR3 in DNA: TGTGCCAGCAGAGGTGACAGCCCCTTCTATGGCTACACCTTC.

The chain employs TRBV6-5 and TRBJ2-2; no definite D call. Looked up from germline, CDR1 is MNHEY and CDR2 is SVGAGI. The CDR3 covers 12 residues. V dropped 6 bases and J dropped 7 bases, with 9 bases sitting between them. CDR3 sequence reads: CASSYRFGELFF. CDR3 coding DNA: TGTGCCAGCAGCTATCGGTTCGGGGAGCTGTTTTTT.

V gene TRBV23-1 combines with J gene TRBJ2-7; a weak D match, TRBD1 (5 bases). TRBV23-1 is known as an ORF, though its function is uncertain. V shed 1 base and J shed 5 bases, with 12 bases lying between them. The CDR3 is made up of 14 amino acids. The CDR3 DNA is TGCGCCAGCAGTCAATGGGCAGGGTTCGACGAGCAGTACTTC. Translating it yields CASSQWAGFDEQYF.

The V call is TRBV15, the J call TRBJ2-1, with 7 nucleotides matching TRBD2. Germline CDR1 and CDR2: LNHNV and YYDKDF (reference sequence). The CDR3 consists of 16 residues. V trimming: 0 bases; J trimming: 7 bases; junction bases outside the gene matches: 9. CDR3 in amino acids: CATSRDRTVGGNEQFF. The CDR3 coding sequence is TGTGCCACCAGCAGAGATCGGACGGTGGGGGGGAATGAGCAGTTCTTC. The variable domain in full, completed from reference TRBV15 and TRBJ2-1, reads DAMVIQNPRYQVTQFGKPVTLSCSQTLNHNVMYWYQQKSSQAPKLLFHYYDKDFNNEADTPDNFQSRRPNTSFCFLDIRSPGLGDTAMYLCATSRDRTVGGNEQFFGPGTRLTVL.

The chain uses TRBV5-5 and TRBJ1-5; the D gene is possibly TRBD1 (5 bases). The CDR3 is 14 residues long. The germline V and J ends were trimmed by 4 bases and 6 bases, with 14 bases remaining between them. Germline V CDR1 and CDR2: SGHKS, YYEKEE (reference sequence). CDR3 DNA: TGTGCCAGCAGCCACGGGGGGGAGCCTCAGCCCCAGCATTTT. This sequence encodes CASSHGGEPQPQHF.

The chain employs TRBV11-2 and TRBJ1-3; D unclear. The CDR3 contains 12 residues. Trimming stripped 6 bases from V and 0 bases from J, with 3 bases between. Germline V lookup: CDR1 SGHAT, CDR2 FQNNGV. The CDR3 DNA reads as TGTGCCAGCAGGCGCTCTGGAAACACCATATATTTT. The encoded protein is CASRRSGNTIYF.

The chain combines TRBV5-6 with TRBJ1-3; D not resolved. Germline V lookup: CDR1 SGHDT, CDR2 YYEEEE. V shed 3 bases and J shed 0 bases, with 13 bases lying between them. The CDR3 sequence is 16 residues long. The CDR3 is CASSYGNGYSGNTIYF. Written as DNA, the CDR3 is TGTGCCAGCAGCTACGGTAACGGTTACTCTGGAAACACCATATATTTT.

The V and J genes are TRBV5-5 and TRBJ1-4; 8 nucleotides agree with TRBD1. J gave up 3 bases and V 5 bases, and 9 bases lay outside the gene matches. CDR1 and CDR2 (germline): SGHKS, YYEKEE (reference sequence). CDR3 length equals 16 residues. CDR3 loop: CASSSLTGQANEKLFF. The CDR3 DNA is TGTGCCAGCAGTTCCCTTACGGGACAGGCTAATGAAAAACTGTTTTTT.

The chain is built from TRBV28 and TRBJ2-2; D gene ambiguous. This CDR3 region has 14 residues. In germline, CDR1 is MDHEN, CDR2 SYDVKM. V was cut by 2 bases and J by 8 bases, with 12 bases left in between. The CDR3 sequence is CASSLSTVAGELFF. CDR3 in DNA: TGTGCCAGCAGTTTAAGTACCGTCGCGGGGGAGCTGTTTTTT.

V and J are TRBV4-1 and TRBJ2-5, with 11 bases that match TRBD2. The V and J ends lost 11 bases and 5 bases, in that order; junction bases with no gene match: 22. CDR3 length: 18 residues. In germline, CDR1 is MGHRA, CDR2 YSYEKL. The CDR3 protein is CAFSPEAVAGGRVETQYF. Written as DNA, the CDR3 is TGCGCCTTCAGCCCGGAAGCAGTAGCGGGGGGGCGTGTGGAGACCCAGTACTTC.